A single sample gave rise to the 20 T cell receptor beta chains below, sequenced in a study of T cells expressing NK-cell markers. With the 5' RACE reads reprocessed, TCRdb shows one record per CDR3 protein and no DNA. The table lists about 430,000 distinct CDR3 sequences. The sequencing input was blood T cells: a sorted CD56 or NKG2C T cell subset, CD4+ or CD8+ T cells, or bulk PBMC T cells (not recorded which). The receptors stem from a woman aged 50 to 60 in good health.

The chain links TRBV20-1 to TRBJ2-3; absent DNA, TCRdb's TRBD2 call cannot be checked. CDR3 length: 14 residues. Germline CDR1 is DFQATT and CDR2 is SNEGSKA (reference sequence). The CDR3 loop is CSALASGSTDTQYF.

The CDR3 protein is CASTGHRGEPQHF. This chain joins TRBV14 and TRBJ1-5; the D call of TRBD1 rests on TCRdb alone, since no DNA is present to check it. The CDR3 is 13 amino acids. Germline CDR1 is SGHDN and CDR2 is FVKESK.

This sequence joins TRBV9 and TRBJ2-3; as DNA is missing, the TRBD2 call by TCRdb cannot be tested. Germline-derived CDR1 and CDR2 are SGDLS and YYNGEE. The CDR3 runs to 14 residues. This CDR3 is CASSEGLLTDTQYF.

J is TRBJ2-1 and V is TRBV4-1. This CDR3 region has 13 residues. Germline assignment: CDR1 MGHRA and CDR2 YSYEKL. The CDR3 sequence is CASSQIVRDEQFF.

V gene TRBV12-3 or TRBV12-4 combines with J gene TRBJ1-3; the D gene TCRdb calls, TRBD1, cannot be checked with no DNA. The CDR3 consists of 17 residues. The CDR3 region is CASSPLTGTLSGNTIYF.

The genes are TRBV20-1 and TRBJ1-1; TCRdb's D gene call, TRBD1, goes unchecked for lack of DNA. This CDR3 region has 13 residues. The germline gives CDR1 DFQATT, CDR2 SNEGSKA (reference sequence). The CDR3 loop reads CSISTVTTEIAFF.

The chain carries TRBV5-1 and TRBJ1-4; there is no DNA to check the TCRdb D call of TRBD1. The CDR3 spans 13 residues. The germline V gene has CDR1 SGHRS and CDR2 YFSETQ. The CDR3 protein is CASSSLTDNKLFF.

The V gene is TRBV5-1, the J gene TRBJ2-5; there is no DNA to check the TCRdb D call of TRBD1. CDR3 length equals 14 residues. Germline-derived CDR1 and CDR2 are SGHRS and YFSETQ. The CDR3 reads CATTRDRVTETQYF.

The V gene is TRBV15, the J gene TRBJ1-5; the TCRdb D gene call, TRBD1, has no DNA to confirm it. This CDR3 region has 13 residues. Germline assignment: CDR1 LNHNV and CDR2 YYDKDF (reference sequence). The CDR3 protein is CATSGKGNQPQHF.

The rearrangement joins TRBV5-6 to TRBJ2-2. The germline V gene encodes CDR1 SGHDT and CDR2 YYEEEE. This CDR3 is built from 16 residues. The CDR3 sequence: CASSLDAGRNTGELFF.

The CDR3 is CASSPQDEQFF. The genes are TRBV7-9 and TRBJ2-1. The CDR3 is made up of 11 amino acids. CDR1 and CDR2 from the germline V gene are SEHNR and FQNEAQ (reference sequence).

The rearrangement joins TRBV27 to TRBJ2-7; TCRdb calls TRBD1, which cannot be checked without DNA. CDR3 length equals 16 residues. Germline V gene lookup returns CDR1 MNHEY and CDR2 SMNVEV (reference sequence). The CDR3: CASSPSPGQGAYEQYF.

The chain employs TRBV24-1 and TRBJ2-1; TCRdb selects TRBD1, and the lack of DNA leaves this call unchecked. Germline V gene sequence: CDR1 KGHDR, CDR2 SFDVKD. CDR3 size: 12 residues. The chain's CDR3 is CATSRTADEQFF.

The genes are TRBV7-9 and TRBJ1-1. The CDR3 is 16 amino acids. Germline CDR1 reads SEHNR; CDR2 reads FQNEAQ (reference sequence). The CDR3 spells CASRSVQGSRNTEAFF.

The V gene is TRBV5-1, the J gene TRBJ2-1; TCRdb's D call, TRBD2, is unchecked because there is no DNA. This CDR3 has 16 residues. Germline CDR1 reads SGHRS; CDR2 reads YFSETQ. CDR3 protein: CASSPVWTGAYNEQFF.

The rearrangement joins TRBV15 to TRBJ2-2; the D call of TRBD2 rests on TCRdb alone, since no DNA is present to check it. The CDR3 spans 14 residues. CDR1 LNHNV and CDR2 YYDKDF come from the germline V gene (reference sequence). CDR3 in amino acids: CATSRDRLGGELFF.

This chain connects TRBV19 to TRBJ2-1; TCRdb's D call of TRBD2 is untestable without DNA. From germline, CDR1 is LNHDA and CDR2 SQIVND (reference sequence). This CDR3 has 16 residues. The CDR3 sequence is CASQAGGPGGNNEQFF. The variable domain in full, completed from reference TRBV19 and TRBJ2-1, reads DGGITQSPKYLFRKEGQNVTLSCEQNLNHDAMYWYRQDPGQGLRLIYYSQIVNDFQKGDIAEGYSVSREKKESFPLTVTSAQKNPTAFYLCASQAGGPGGNNEQFFGPGTRLTVL.

J is TRBJ2-7 and V is TRBV5-1; the D gene TCRdb calls, TRBD1, cannot be checked with no DNA. Looked up from germline, CDR1 is SGHRS and CDR2 is YFSETQ. The CDR3 is 14 residues long. The CDR3 loop is CASSLRRLPGEQYF.

This chain joins TRBV12-3 or TRBV12-4 and TRBJ2-7; TCRdb indicates TRBD1, and absent DNA this call remains unverified. The CDR3 runs to 16 residues. Here the CDR3 reads CASSFATGTGFYEQYF.

The chain has TRBV4-1 and TRBJ2-3; no DNA is available, so the TRBD1 call from TCRdb remains unchecked. Germline assignment: CDR1 MGHRA and CDR2 YSYEKL. The CDR3 is made up of 15 amino acids. The CDR3 spells CASSKPGTGTDTQYF.